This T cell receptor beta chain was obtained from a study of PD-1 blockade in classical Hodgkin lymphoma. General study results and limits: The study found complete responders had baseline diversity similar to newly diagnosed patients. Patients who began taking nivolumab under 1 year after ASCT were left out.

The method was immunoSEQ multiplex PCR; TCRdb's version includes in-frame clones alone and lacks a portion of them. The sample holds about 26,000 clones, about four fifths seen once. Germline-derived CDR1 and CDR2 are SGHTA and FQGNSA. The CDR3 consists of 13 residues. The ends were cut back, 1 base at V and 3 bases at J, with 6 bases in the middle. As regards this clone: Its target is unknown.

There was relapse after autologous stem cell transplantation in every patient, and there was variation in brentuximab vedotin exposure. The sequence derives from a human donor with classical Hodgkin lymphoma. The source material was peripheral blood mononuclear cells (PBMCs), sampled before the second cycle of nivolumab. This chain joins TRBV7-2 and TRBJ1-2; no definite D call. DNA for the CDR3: TGTGCCAGCAGCTTAGGAGAATACTATGGCTACACCTTC. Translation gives CASSLGEYYGYTF.